Listed below are T cell receptor beta chains from one sample, sequenced in a study of cytomegalovirus exposure and HLA in healthy donors. Only in-frame clones appear in the TCRdb table, and some are missing; sequencing was by immunoSEQ multiplex PCR. The sample holds roughly 180,000 clones, 60% to 80% seen once. Sequencing used PBMCs. These receptor sequences come from a middle-aged woman in good health and CMV-seropositive. CDR3s include the opening cysteine and the closing phenylalanine or tryptophan. The order of the fields is clone size, J gene, V gene, D gene, CDR3 DNA, CDR3 protein. D genes are given only for firm matches. Where a row states a size, it is once, few, many or the class of an expanded clone; other rows omit it.

>NA|TRBJ2-3|TRBV29-1|TRBD2
TGCAGCGTTGAACAGCGGGAGGGCCTGGAGGGGCAGTATTTT
CSVEQREGLEGQYF
>few|TRBJ1-3|TRBV7-2|NA
TGTGCCAGCAGGGCAGACTCTGGAAACACCATATATTTT
CASRADSGNTIYF
>NA|TRBJ2-3|TRBV5-1|NA
TGCGCCAGCAGCTTGGCGGTAGATACAGATACGCAGTATTTT
CASSLAVDTDTQYF
>NA|TRBJ2-7|TRBV28|NA
TGTGCCAGCAGTTCCCAGGGGCATTCCTACGAGCAGTACTTC
CASSSQGHSYEQYF
>few|TRBJ2-7|TRBV27|TRBD1
TGTGCCAGCAGTCCGATGACAGGGAAGCAGTACTTC
CASSPMTGKQYF
>NA|TRBJ2-1|TRBV6-5|NA
TGTGCCAGCTGGCGGAGCTCCTACAATGAGCAGTTCTTC
CASWRSSYNEQFF
>few|TRBJ2-4|TRBV30|NA
TGTGCCTGGAGTGTAACGGGAAACATTCAGTACTTC
CAWSVTGNIQYF
>NA|TRBJ2-3|TRBV28|TRBD2
TGTGCCAGCAGTTTGCCCCTACTAGCGGGACGCACAGATACGCAGTATTTT
CASSLPLLAGRTDTQYF
>NA|TRBJ1-4|TRBV12-2|NA
TGTGCAAGTCGCTTAGCTCCGGGGGAGAGGAGGGAAAAACTGTTTTTT
CASRLAPGERREKLFF
>NA|TRBJ2-3|TRBV6-6|NA
TGTGCCAGCAGAGACCCACGGGAATCTAGCACAGATACGCAGTATTTT
CASRDPRESSTDTQYF
>NA|TRBJ2-1|TRBV19|TRBD2
TGTGCCAGTAGCCTCCTAGCGGGAGACCCCTACAATGAGCAGTTCTTC
CASSLLAGDPYNEQFF
>NA|TRBJ2-7|TRBV4-1|NA
TGCGCCAGCAGCCAAGATCGAATGGCAAGCTACGAGCAGTACTTC
CASSQDRMASYEQYF
>NA|TRBJ2-4|TRBV6-5|TRBD1
TGTGCCAGCATGCGTCCGGGACAGCACAACATTCAGTACTTC
CASMRPGQHNIQYF
>NA|TRBJ1-6|TRBV2|TRBD1
TGTGCCAGCAGTGGACTGGGACAGGGTTCTTCACCCCTCCACTTT
CASSGLGQGSSPLHF
>once|TRBJ2-3|TRBV5-1|TRBD2
TGCGCCAGCAGCTTGGAAGCAGGACTAGCTTCTGATACACAGTATTTT
CASSLEAGLASDTQYF
>NA|TRBJ2-7|TRBV5-8|TRBD1
TGTGCCAGCAGCCTTACAGGGGCGATAGACTCCTACGAGCAGTACTTC
CASSLTGAIDSYEQYF
>NA|TRBJ2-1|TRBV15|TRBD1
TGTGCCACCAGCAGGACAGGGGTTAACAATGAGCAGTTCTTC
CATSRTGVNNEQFF
>NA|TRBJ2-1|TRBV25-1|TRBD2
TGTGCCAGCAGCAGGACTAGCGGGCTCGTCAATGAGCAGTTCTTC
CASSRTSGLVNEQFF
>NA|TRBJ2-3|TRBV28|NA
TGTGCCAGCAGTCTCAGGGATCCAGATACGCAGTATTTT
CASSLRDPDTQYF
>NA|TRBJ1-2|TRBV29-1|NA
TGCAGCGCCCCTTTTGGGGGGATTGGTGGCTACACCTTC
CSAPFGGIGGYTF
>once|TRBJ2-1|TRBV19|NA
TGTGCCAGTAGTACTCAGGGCCCTAGCTCCTACAATGAGCAGTTCTTC
CASSTQGPSSYNEQFF
>NA|TRBJ2-7|TRBV12-1|NA
TGTGCCAGCAGCTTTACGGGACAGGGTTTGAGGGAGCAGTACTTC
CASSFTGQGLREQYF
>NA|TRBJ2-3|TRBV11-2|TRBD2
TGTGCCAGCAGCTTACACCCAACTAGCGGGGGCTCCACAGATACGCAGTATTTT
CASSLHPTSGGSTDTQYF
>NA|TRBJ1-2|TRBV5-1|NA
TGCGCCAGCAGCTCCTACGGCTATGGCTACACCTTC
CASSSYGYGYTF
>NA|TRBJ1-2|TRBV6-1|NA
TGTGCCAGCAGTGAAGTGCACAGGGCCCTGGGTGGCTACACCTTC
CASSEVHRALGGYTF
>NA|TRBJ2-7|TRBV2|TRBD1
TGTGCCGGGAGGACAGGGGGTCTTTACGAGCAGTACTTC
CAGRTGGLYEQYF
>NA|TRBJ1-5|TRBV14|TRBD1
TGTGCCAGCAGCCAAGCTCGAGGACAGGGAAGCAATCAGCCCCAGCATTTT
CASSQARGQGSNQPQHF
>NA|TRBJ2-4|TRBV7-9|TRBD2
TGTGCCAGCAGCTTTGGCGGGAGTCGGGGGGGAAACATTCAGTACTTC
CASSFGGSRGGNIQYF
>once|TRBJ1-4|TRBV27|TRBD1
TGTGCCAGCAGTTTTCCATCGACAGGGGAAAATGAAAAACTGTTTTTT
CASSFPSTGENEKLFF
>NA|TRBJ2-5|TRBV2|TRBD2
TGTGCCAGCAGTACTGGACTAGCGCCCATGGAGACCCAGTACTTC
CASSTGLAPMETQYF
>NA|TRBJ1-5|TRBV28|TRBD1
TGTGCCAGTACAGGGGGTAATCAGCCCCAGCATTTT
CASTGGNQPQHF
>NA|TRBJ2-2|TRBV6-1|TRBD1
TGTGCCAGCAGCCTGACAGGGTTTGTCGGGGAGCTGTTTTTT
CASSLTGFVGELFF
>NA|TRBJ2-7|TRBV7-2|NA
TGTGCCAGCAGCTTAGTGGCGGGGAACTACGAGCAGTACTTC
CASSLVAGNYEQYF
>NA|TRBJ2-7|TRBV5-6|NA
TGTGCCAGCAGCCAGGACAGATACGAGCAGTACTTC
CASSQDRYEQYF
>NA|TRBJ2-3|TRBV13|TRBD2
TGTGCCAGCAGCTTGGGTAGCGGGAGGACGGGCACAGATACGCAGTATTTT
CASSLGSGRTGTDTQYF
>NA|TRBJ2-7|TRBV28|TRBD2
TGTGCCAGCATCCCGGGGACGACTAGCGGGAACTACGAGCAGTACTTC
CASIPGTTSGNYEQYF
>few|TRBJ1-2|TRBV18|NA
TGTGCCAGCTCACGTGACCGGGAATCTGGCTACACCTTC
CASSRDRESGYTF
>few|TRBJ1-2|TRBV27|TRBD1
TGTGCCAGCAGTACTCAGGGGGCTAACTATGGCTACACCTTC
CASSTQGANYGYTF
>NA|TRBJ2-7|TRBV7-3|NA
TGTGCCAGCAGCCCTAGCGCCTCGAGCTACGAGCAGTACTTC
CASSPSASSYEQYF
>NA|TRBJ2-7|TRBV5-1|TRBD1
TGCGCCAGCAGCTTGGGGGACAGGGGCTACGAGCAGTACTTC
CASSLGDRGYEQYF
>NA|TRBJ1-1|TRBV9|NA
TGTGCCAGCAGCGCTGCGGTTGACAGTAGCTCTGAAGCTTTCTTT
CASSAAVDSSSEAFF
>NA|TRBJ1-5|TRBV28|NA
TGTGCCAGCAGTTCGCGGGGGGCGAGCAATCAGCCCCAGCATTTT
CASSSRGASNQPQHF
>few|TRBJ1-4|TRBV4-3|NA
TGCGCCAGCAGCCAATCCCCGGGGGGAGACGCTCGCAGTGGAGAAAAACTGTTTTTT
CASSQSPGGDARSGEKLFF
>few|TRBJ2-7|TRBV5-1|TRBD1
TGCGCCAGCTCTACAGGGGACGACTCCTACGAGCAGTACTTC
CASSTGDDSYEQYF
>NA|TRBJ2-7|TRBV7-2|NA
TGTGCCAGCAGCTTAGTAGGGGACGAGCAGTACTTC
CASSLVGDEQYF